These 31 T cell receptor beta chains were all obtained from the same sample, sequenced in a study of beta chain features in type 1 diabetes. Findings of the study overall: TCRB CDR3s from Type 1 diabetes patients were moderately but significantly shorter in all four CD4+ subsets.

These receptors' targets are unknown. Expressed TCRB transcripts were sequenced because the isolated RNA had all been reverse transcribed beforehand. Libraries were prepared by immunoSEQ multiplex PCR; TCRdb keeps only in-frame clonotypes and omits some of them. The data show 300,000 to 350,000 clones, about a tenth seen once. Sequencing was performed on central memory CD4+ T cells from blood. These receptors were obtained from a man aged 30-40 years with type 1 diabetes.

The chain uses TRBV19 and TRBJ2-5; 8 bases match TRBD2. J gave up 5 bases and V 6 bases, and 8 bases lay outside the gene matches. CDR1 and CDR2 (germline): LNHDA, SQIVND (reference sequence). CDR3 length: 14 amino acids. CDR3 nucleotide sequence: TGTGCCAGTAGGCCGGGGGGGCCGACGGAGACCCAGTACTTC. Protein: CASRPGGPTETQYF.

This chain connects TRBV11-3 to TRBJ2-3, with D maybe TRBD1 (5 bases). The CDR3 has 16 amino acids. V lost 5 bases, J lost 0 bases, and 15 bases lay in between. CDR1 SGHNT and CDR2 YENEEA come from the germline V gene. CDR3 amino acids: CASSPGGAASTDTQYF. CDR3 in DNA: TGTGCCAGCAGCCCCGGTGGGGCAGCCAGCACAGATACGCAGTATTTT. The variable domain in full, with the rest retrieved from reference TRBV11-3 and TRBJ2-3, is EAGVVQSPRYKIIEKKQPVAFWCNPISGHNTLYWYLQNLGQGPELLIRYENEEAVDDSQLPKDRFSAERLKGVDSTLKIQPAELGDSAVYLCASSPGGAASTDTQYFGPGTRLTVL.

This clone was observed a few times. The chain couples TRBV30 to TRBJ1-2; D is undetermined. CDR1 and CDR2 from the germline V gene are GTSNPN and SVGIG (reference sequence). CDR3 length equals 13 residues. The V and J ends lost 5 bases and 2 bases respectively, with 12 bases between them. Written as DNA, the CDR3 is TGTGCCTGGGGGGTGGCCGTGAACTATGGCTACACCTTC. The encoded protein is CAWGVAVNYGYTF.

J is TRBJ2-1 and V is TRBV2; D is possibly TRBD1 (5 bases). Germline CDR1 is SNHLY and CDR2 is FYNNEI. V was trimmed by 3 bases and J by 9 bases, leaving 6 bases between them. The CDR3 is 11 amino acids. The CDR3: CASSDRVEQFF. CDR3 bases: TGTGCCAGCAGTGACAGGGTTGAGCAGTTCTTC.

This clone appeared a few times. The chain is built from TRBV7-9 and TRBJ2-7, with 7 bases identical to TRBD2. CDR3 length equals 15 residues. Germline V gene lookup returns CDR1 SEHNR and CDR2 FQNEAQ (reference sequence). The J segment lost 5 bases and the V segment lost 0 bases, leaving 7 bases of the junction unmatched. CDR3 protein: CASSLAAAGSNEQYF. The CDR3 DNA reads as TGTGCCAGCAGCTTAGCCGCAGCGGGGAGCAACGAGCAGTACTTC.

The V and J genes are TRBV19 and TRBJ2-7; the D is unclear. Germline values: CDR1 LNHDA, CDR2 SQIVND (reference sequence). CDR3 length equals 13 residues. V was shortened by 7 bases and J by 5 bases, with 15 bases between the two germline ends. The CDR3 DNA sequence: TGTGCCAGTACCACAGCCCCAGGAAACGAGCAGTACTTC. Translating gives CASTTAPGNEQYF.

Note on this clone: The sample holds other DNA sequences that translate to the same CDR3. The V gene is TRBV2, the J gene TRBJ2-5; D ambiguous. The germline gives CDR1 SNHLY, CDR2 FYNNEI. With 4 bases removed from V and 5 bases from J, the gap between germline ends came to 5 bases. The CDR3 has 11 amino acids. CDR3 residues: CASSVKETQYF. CDR3 DNA sequence: TGTGCCAGCAGTGTAAAGGAGACCCAGTACTTC.

This clone was found a few times. The V call is TRBV4-2, the J call TRBJ2-5; TRBD1 agrees at 9 bases. With 1 base clipped from V and 7 bases from J, the junction kept 7 bases outside the gene matches. CDR1 is LGHNA, CDR2 YNFKEQ, per germline. This CDR3 spans 15 amino acids. CDR3: CASSQVMDRGGTQYF. CDR3 in DNA: TGTGCCAGCAGCCAAGTAATGGACAGGGGCGGGACCCAGTACTTC.

This chain joins TRBV5-1 and TRBJ1-1; 8 positions match TRBD1. This CDR3 has 14 amino acids. V shed 4 bases and J 1 base; nucleotides not matched to a gene: 3. Looked up from germline, CDR1 is SGHRS and CDR2 is YFSETQ. CDR3 bases: TGCGCCAGCAGCCGGGGGACAGGGAACACTGAAGCTTTCTTT. Protein sequence: CASSRGTGNTEAFF.

The V call is TRBV4-3, the J call TRBJ1-4; 7 positions agree with TRBD1. Per the germline V gene, CDR1 is LGHNA and CDR2 is YSLEER. The CDR3 totals 17 residues. Losses at the gene ends were 8 bases for V and 3 bases for J; bases not matched to a gene: 15. The CDR3 loop reads CASRQGQKSSANEKLFF. CDR3 DNA sequence: TGCGCCAGCCGGCAGGGACAGAAGTCCTCAGCTAATGAAAAACTGTTTTTT.

This clone was seen more than once but under ten times. This chain links TRBV15 with TRBJ2-2; D is undetermined. The CDR3 is 16 amino acids. CDR1 and CDR2 (germline): LNHNV, YYDKDF (reference sequence). V lost 0 bases and J 4 bases, leaving 12 bases between the germline ends. The CDR3 DNA is TGTGCCACCAGCAGAGATCTTGGGGAAATCACCGGGGAGCTGTTTTTT. This sequence encodes CATSRDLGEITGELFF.

The chain recombines TRBV27 with TRBJ1-1; D is uncertain. Germline V gene data show CDR1 as MNHEY and CDR2 as SMNVEV (reference sequence). The CDR3 length is 13 residues. V was trimmed by 4 bases and J by 2 bases, leaving 8 bases between them. As DNA, the CDR3 is TGTGCCAGCAGTTCGGGGTTCAACACTGAAGCTTTCTTT. Protein sequence: CASSSGFNTEAFF.

This clone occurred a few times. This chain uses TRBV6-5 with TRBJ1-6; TRBD1 might be the D (5 bases). Germline values: CDR1 MNHEY, CDR2 SVGAGI. The CDR3 spans 13 residues. With 8 bases removed from V and 8 bases from J, the gap between germline ends came to 13 bases. CDR3 region: CASGGLRDSPLHF. The CDR3 bases are TGTGCCAGCGGGGGATTACGTGATTCACCCCTCCACTTT.

V gene TRBV5-6 combines with J gene TRBJ1-2; D unclear. The ends were cut back, 4 bases at V and 0 bases at J, with 13 bases in the middle. Germline CDR1 reads SGHDT; CDR2 reads YYEEEE. The CDR3 totals 15 residues. The CDR3 nucleotides read TGTGCCAGCAGCCCCTTTGAGTCTTCTAACTATGGCTACACCTTC. This codes for CASSPFESSNYGYTF.

J is TRBJ2-1 and V is TRBV19; 7 bases are a match to TRBD1. With 7 bases clipped from V and 3 bases from J, the junction kept 9 bases outside the gene matches. The CDR3 sequence is 15 residues long. From germline, CDR1 is LNHDA and CDR2 SQIVND (reference sequence). CDR3: CASTRNRDSYNEQFF. The CDR3 DNA reads as TGTGCCAGTACCCGAAACCGGGACAGCTACAATGAGCAGTTCTTC.

This clone came up a few times. This rearrangement joins TRBV14 to TRBJ2-6; D uncertain. The germline V and J ends were trimmed by 1 base and 0 bases, with 10 bases remaining between them. The length of the CDR3 is 17 residues. Germline CDR1 reads SGHDN; CDR2 reads FVKESK. CDR3 region: CASSQVAQSSGANVLTF. CDR3 in DNA: TGTGCCAGCAGCCAAGTAGCTCAGAGCTCTGGGGCCAACGTCCTGACTTTC.

This clone was seen only a few times. Other DNA variants within this sample encode the same CDR3. This chain uses TRBV9 with TRBJ1-1; tentatively, D is TRBD1 (5 bases). Trimming removed 0 bases at V and 3 bases at J, with 9 bases between. The CDR3 extends over 14 amino acids. The germline V gene has CDR1 SGDLS and CDR2 YYNGEE. This chain's CDR3 is CASSVVRGDTEAFF. The DNA for the CDR3 is TGTGCCAGCAGCGTAGTAAGGGGTGACACTGAAGCTTTCTTT.

This clone came up a few times. This chain uses TRBV5-4 with TRBJ2-5; 11 nucleotides match TRBD1. With 10 bases clipped from V and 0 bases from J, the junction kept 8 bases outside the gene matches. The germline V gene has CDR1 SGHNT and CDR2 YYREEE (reference sequence). The CDR3 is 15 amino acids. CDR3 loop: CAAGTGGVYQETQYF. DNA of the CDR3: TGTGCCGCCGGGACAGGGGGTGTTTACCAAGAGACCCAGTACTTC.

This clone was seen a few times. The chain combines TRBV5-6 with TRBJ1-2; D is ambiguous. In germline, CDR1 is SGHDT, CDR2 YYEEEE. The CDR3 is 14 amino acids. V lost 4 bases, J lost 4 bases, and 14 bases lay in between. CDR3 region: CASSTGAGIYGYTF. CDR3 sequence (DNA): TGTGCCAGCAGCACGGGTGCCGGAATCTATGGCTACACCTTC.

In its sample, this clone was seen a few times. DNA for the CDR3: TGCAGTGTCTCGGAAAGAGAGACCCAGTACTTC. The encoded protein is CSVSERETQYF. This rearrangement joins TRBV20-1 to TRBJ2-5; D unclear. Germline V gives CDR1 DFQATT, CDR2 SNEGSKA (reference sequence). V was shortened by 7 bases and J by 4 bases, with 10 bases between the two germline ends. The CDR3 covers 11 residues.

The chain links TRBV9 to TRBJ2-5, with 9 bases aligning to TRBD2. Germline V gene data show CDR1 as SGDLS and CDR2 as YYNGEE. The V segment lost 4 bases and the J segment 1 base; nucleotides outside the gene matches: 5. The CDR3 runs 15 residues. The CDR3 DNA sequence: TGTGCCAGCAGCCCACAAGCGGGGGGCCAAGAGACCCAGTACTTC. As protein: CASSPQAGGQETQYF.

Only a few counts were recorded for this clone. The chain carries TRBV5-1 and TRBJ2-7; 7 nucleotides match TRBD1. Germline lookup yields CDR1 SGHRS and CDR2 YFSETQ. This CDR3 comprises 15 residues. The V gene end was trimmed by 0 bases and the J gene end by 1 base; junction bases not matched to a gene: 4. CDR3 residues: CASSLAGGISYEQYF. CDR3 DNA: TGCGCCAGCAGCTTGGCAGGGGGTATATCCTACGAGCAGTACTTC.

There are a few counts of this clone. The V gene is TRBV9, the J gene TRBJ1-2; D ambiguous. Trimming stripped 0 bases from V and 6 bases from J, with 15 bases between. This CDR3 is built from 15 residues. The germline V gene encodes CDR1 SGDLS and CDR2 YYNGEE. This chain's CDR3 is CASSVVGSYFDGYTF. The CDR3 DNA sequence: TGTGCCAGCAGCGTAGTGGGCAGTTATTTTGATGGCTACACCTTC.

With regard to this clone: Other DNA sequences in the same sample also yield this CDR3. CDR3 sequence: CASSLGAGEETQYF. The DNA for the CDR3 is TGCGCCAGCAGCTTGGGTGCAGGGGAAGAGACCCAGTACTTC. The chain is built from TRBV5-1 and TRBJ2-5; D is possibly TRBD1 (6 bases). The length of the CDR3 is 14 residues. The germline V gene has CDR1 SGHRS and CDR2 YFSETQ. The V end was cut by 0 bases, the J end by 3 bases, with 9 bases between.

V gene TRBV7-6 combines with J gene TRBJ2-5, with D possibly called TRBD1 or TRBD2 (5 bases each). V lost 1 base to trimming and J lost 3 bases, with 9 bases between them. CDR1 is SGHVS and CDR2 is FNYEAQ in the germline V gene. This CDR3 comprises 14 residues. The chain's CDR3 is CASSLEGRKETQYF. CDR3 nucleotides: TGTGCCAGCAGCTTAGAGGGGAGAAAAGAGACCCAGTACTTC.

This clone showed up just a few times. The V and J genes are TRBV4-3 and TRBJ2-7; 14 bases align to TRBD2. The CDR3 runs 15 residues. The germline V gene encodes CDR1 LGHNA and CDR2 YSLEER. The trim removed 5 bases at V and 6 bases at J, leaving 6 bases unmatched. CDR3 nucleotides: TGCGCCAGCAGCTTCGGACTAGCGGGGGGCGGCGAGCAGTACTTC. Translating gives CASSFGLAGGGEQYF.

The chain has TRBV7-9 and TRBJ1-4; TRBD1 is a possible D gene (6 bases). V was shortened by 8 bases and J by 0 bases, with 16 bases between the two germline ends. The CDR3 is 16 amino acids. Looked up from germline, CDR1 is SEHNR and CDR2 is FQNEAQ (reference sequence). Here the CDR3 reads CASAMGALTTNEKLFF. DNA for the CDR3: TGTGCCAGCGCAATGGGGGCATTGACAACTAATGAAAAACTGTTTTTT. Full variable domain (outside the CDR3, taken from reference TRBV7-9 and TRBJ1-4): DTGVSQNPRHKITKRGQNVTFRCDPISEHNRLYWYRQTLGQGPEFLTYFQNEAQLEKSRLLSDRFSAERPKGSFSTLEIQRTEQGDSAMYLCASAMGALTTNEKLFFGSGTQLSVL.

V and J are TRBV10-3 and TRBJ1-1; possibly TRBD1 for D (5 bases). Germline values: CDR1 ENHRY, CDR2 SYGVKD. Trimming took off 2 bases at V and 5 bases at J, with 18 bases between the two ends. The length of the CDR3 is 16 residues. CDR3 amino acids: CAISENGSGGTTEAFF. DNA for the CDR3: TGTGCCATCAGTGAGAACGGGAGCGGGGGAACGACTGAAGCTTTCTTT.

The gene calls are TRBV13 and TRBJ1-2, with TRBD1 identical over 8 bases. CDR1 is PRHDT, CDR2 FYEKMQ, per germline (reference sequence). The CDR3 length is 14 residues. V lost 0 bases to trimming and J lost 5 bases; unmatched junction nucleotides: 2. The CDR3 protein is CASSLGTGDYGYTF. The CDR3 DNA reads TGTGCCAGCAGCTTAGGGACAGGGGATTATGGCTACACCTTC.

This clone was counted a few times. V usage is TRBV7-8 and J usage is TRBJ2-2, with D possibly being TRBD1 (6 bases). The V gene's germline CDR1 is SGHVS and CDR2 FQNEAQ. V was pared by 2 bases and J by 5 bases, with 12 bases between. The CDR3 has 15 residues. CDR3 nucleotides: TGTGCCAGCAGCTTAAGTCTGGGGGCAACCGGGGAGCTGTTTTTT. As protein: CASSLSLGATGELFF.

This clone was recorded many times. CDR3: CASIPGGAKNIQYF. CDR3 DNA: TGTGCCAGCATTCCAGGGGGCGCCAAAAACATTCAGTACTTC. This chain links TRBV28 with TRBJ2-4; 8 bases fit TRBD1. Trimming at V came to 7 bases and at J to 1 base, leaving 3 bases not matched to a gene. Germline V gene data show CDR1 as MDHEN and CDR2 as SYDVKM. The CDR3 has 14 amino acids.